Presented here are 24 T cell receptor beta chains from one specimen sequenced in a study of cytomegalovirus exposure and HLA in healthy donors (dated by TCRdb to the late 2010s). Library method: the immunoSEQ multiplex PCR assay. For the multiplex PCR, a mixture combining 60 forward primers for TCR Vbeta segments and 13 reverse primers for TCR Jbeta segments was used. TCRdb carries this immuneACCESS record with in-frame sequences only. Its versions omit some clonotypes, under half of them owing to an unresolved V gene in the studies checked, with the rest unexplained. The sample table records 95,000 to 150,000 clones; roughly 80% of these occur just once. The ten top clones hold 2.1% of the sample. Sequenced input: PBMCs. These TCRs come from a man younger than 45 in good health and CMV-seronegative.

J is TRBJ2-7 and V is TRBV7-6, with 7 nucleotides matching TRBD1. The germline V gene encodes CDR1 SGHVS and CDR2 FNYEAQ. This CDR3 is 13 amino acids long. After removal of 4 bases from V and 7 bases from J, the junction contained 7 bases not matched to a gene. The CDR3 coding sequence is TGTGCCAGCAGCTCTACGACAGGGCTTGAGCAGTACTTC. Its protein is CASSSTTGLEQYF.

The chain joins TRBV11-2 to TRBJ1-5; D might be TRBD1 (6 bases). Trimming took 3 bases from V and 6 from J, leaving 12 bases between them. Germline V lookup: CDR1 SGHAT, CDR2 FQNNGV. This CDR3 contains 14 residues. The CDR3 region is CASSFDRFSQPQHF. CDR3 in DNA: TGTGCCAGCAGCTTCGACAGGTTCAGTCAGCCCCAGCATTTT.

The CDR3 sequence is CASSLVGARQNTQYF. In nucleotides, the CDR3 is TGTGCCAGCAGCTTAGTTGGGGCCCGGCAGAATACGCAGTATTTT. This sequence joins TRBV7-2 and TRBJ2-3; weak D call: TRBD1 (5 bases). Germline CDR1 and CDR2: SGHTA and FQGNSA. The CDR3 spans 15 residues. V gave up 1 base and J gave up 7 bases, with 15 bases separating them.

The chain employs TRBV19 and TRBJ2-7; TRBD1 is a possible D gene (6 bases). CDR1 and CDR2 (germline): LNHDA, SQIVND (reference sequence). CDR3 length: 13 residues. V was shortened by 2 bases and J by 3 bases, with 8 bases between the two germline ends. In DNA, the CDR3 is TGTGCCAGTAGTATACGACAGGACTACGAGCAGTACTTC. It yields the protein CASSIRQDYEQYF.

This clone came up a few times. The chain carries TRBV28 and TRBJ2-7; D gene ambiguous. Deletions cut 3 bases from V and 2 bases from J, with 14 bases between. The CDR3 covers 15 residues. Germline loops: CDR1 MDHEN, CDR2 SYDVKM. The CDR3 sequence: CASSFHARLAYEQYF. In nucleotides, the CDR3 is TGTGCCAGCAGTTTCCATGCCCGTTTAGCCTACGAGCAGTACTTC. The variable domain in full, with the rest retrieved from reference TRBV28 and TRBJ2-7, is DVKVTQSSRYLVKRTGEKVFLECVQDMDHENMFWYRQDPGLGLRLIYFSYDVKMKEKGDIPEGYSVSREKKERFSLILESASTNQTSMYLCASSFHARLAYEQYFGPGTRLTVT.

The rearrangement uses TRBV13 and TRBJ2-4, with a possible D match to TRBD1 (5 bases). Germline V CDR1 and CDR2: PRHDT, FYEKMQ (reference sequence). The CDR3 extends over 13 amino acids. The V gene lost 3 bases and the J gene lost 6 bases, with 9 bases spanning the gap. CDR3 nucleotides: TGTGCCAGCAGCTTCTCAGGGATAAACATTCAGTACTTC. Its protein is CASSFSGINIQYF. Drawing the rest from reference TRBV13 and TRBJ2-4, the complete variable domain is AAGVIQSPRHLIKEKRETATLKCYPIPRHDTVYWYQQGPGQDPQFLISFYEKMQSDKGSIPDRFSAQQFSDYHSELNMSSLELGDSALYFCASSFSGINIQYFGAGTRLSVL.

This chain uses TRBV5-6 with TRBJ2-1; TRBD2 matches at 9 bases. CDR3 length: 16 residues. Germline assignment: CDR1 SGHDT and CDR2 YYEEEE. V shed 0 bases and J 4 bases; nucleotides not matched to a gene: 5. CDR3 in DNA: TGTGCCAGCAGCTTGGCCTCTAGCGGGGATTACAATGAGCAGTTCTTC. Translation: CASSLASSGDYNEQFF.

The chain has TRBV10-3 and TRBJ2-7; 9 nucleotides align to TRBD1. Trimming cost V 8 bases and J 5 bases; bases outside gene matches: 4. Germline values: CDR1 ENHRY, CDR2 SYGVKD. This CDR3 has 12 residues. CDR3 bases: TGTGCCATCGGTGGACAGGGGAACGAGCAGTACTTC. Residues: CAIGGQGNEQYF.

J is TRBJ2-7 and V is TRBV28; the match to TRBD1 covers 9 bases. The CDR3 has 16 residues. The germline CDR1 and CDR2 sequences are MDHEN and SYDVKM. With 6 bases clipped from V and 6 bases from J, the junction kept 15 bases outside the gene matches. The CDR3 DNA follows: TGTGCCAGCAGCTATTTATTACAGGGGGCTTCAGGCGAGCAGTACTTC. Protein: CASSYLLQGASGEQYF.

The chain uses TRBV7-6 and TRBJ2-1, with TRBD2 identical over 7 bases. Germline assignment: CDR1 SGHVS and CDR2 FNYEAQ. The CDR3 runs to 19 residues. The ends lost 2 bases at V and 0 bases at J; junction bases unmatched: 13. The CDR3 sequence is CASSLNGGGPSSSYNEQFF. Written as DNA, the CDR3 is TGTGCCAGCAGCTTAAATGGCGGGGGACCCTCAAGCTCCTACAATGAGCAGTTCTTC.

The rearrangement joins TRBV10-2 to TRBJ2-5, with 16 bases that match TRBD2. The length of the CDR3 is 17 residues. With 3 bases clipped from V and 5 bases from J, the junction kept 6 bases outside the gene matches. Germline V gene sequence: CDR1 WSHSY, CDR2 SAAADI. CDR3 sequence (DNA): TGCGCCAGCAGTGAAGGGACTAGCGGGGGGGTGAGCGAGACCCAGTACTTC. Protein sequence: CASSEGTSGGVSETQYF.

The rearrangement joins TRBV11-3 to TRBJ2-3, with 15 nucleotides matching TRBD2. The germline V gene has CDR1 SGHNT and CDR2 YENEEA. The CDR3 has 17 residues. The junction had 6 bases not matched to a gene; V was cut back by 4 bases and J by 4 bases. Here the CDR3 DNA reads TGTGCCAGCAGCTCCCGGACTAGCGGGGGGGCCGCAGATACGCAGTATTTT. Translated, it gives CASSSRTSGGAADTQYF.

The V call is TRBV6-5, the J call TRBJ1-6, with 8 nucleotides matching TRBD1. Per the germline V gene, CDR1 is MNHEY and CDR2 is SVGAGI. This CDR3 is built from 13 residues. V shed 6 bases, J shed 7 bases, and the junction held 2 bases outside the gene matches. CDR3 sequence reads: CASSGQGNSPLHF. As DNA, the CDR3 is TGTGCCAGCAGCGGACAGGGAAATTCACCCCTCCACTTT.

The chain joins TRBV10-2 to TRBJ1-1; 7 nucleotides match TRBD1. V shed 4 bases, J shed 8 bases, and the junction held 10 bases outside the gene matches. The length of the CDR3 is 14 residues. The germline CDR1 and CDR2 sequences are WSHSY and SAAADI. The CDR3 sequence is CASSGPGTAFEAFF. Written as DNA, the CDR3 is TGCGCCAGCAGTGGGCCCGGGACAGCCTTCGAAGCTTTCTTT.

V is TRBV18 and J is TRBJ1-5; the D is unclear. Trimming removed 0 bases at V and 5 bases at J, with 8 bases between. This CDR3 spans 14 amino acids. Germline CDR1 is KGHSH and CDR2 is LQKENI. The CDR3 is CASSPPDGDQPQHF. The CDR3 DNA is TGTGCCAGCTCACCACCGGACGGGGATCAGCCCCAGCATTTT.

The chain has TRBV6-5 and TRBJ1-6, with TRBD1 identical over 9 bases. The ends lost 6 bases at V and 6 bases at J; junction bases unmatched: 6. Germline CDR1 and CDR2: MNHEY and SVGAGI. The CDR3 extends over 15 amino acids. CDR3 sequence reads: CASSPDRGLNSPLHF. As DNA, the CDR3 is TGTGCCAGCAGCCCGGACAGGGGACTTAATTCACCCCTCCACTTT.

The gene calls are TRBV7-2 and TRBJ2-7, with D possibly matching TRBD1 (6 bases). V lost 5 bases, J lost 6 bases, and 20 bases lay in between. The CDR3 consists of 15 residues. Germline V CDR1 and CDR2: SGHTA, FQGNSA. CDR3 protein: CASSLLAGAPGEQYF. The CDR3 DNA follows: TGTGCCAGCAGCCTTCTGGCAGGGGCCCCCGGCGAGCAGTACTTC.

The rearrangement uses TRBV6-1 and TRBJ2-5; D ambiguous. Germline V gives CDR1 MNHNS, CDR2 SASEGT. Between the trimmed V and J ends, which lost 3 bases and 1 base, there was a span of 12 bases. The length of the CDR3 is 15 residues. The CDR3 sequence: CASSELRHVQETQYF. The CDR3 region has the DNA TGTGCCAGCAGTGAGTTGAGGCACGTCCAAGAGACCCAGTACTTC.

The chain couples TRBV27 to TRBJ2-1; 12 bases fit TRBD2. CDR3 length equals 16 residues. Germline V gene sequence: CDR1 MNHEY, CDR2 SMNVEV (reference sequence). Trimming removed 5 bases from V and 7 bases from J; junction bases left unmatched: 9. CDR3 nucleotide sequence: TGTGCCAGCAGTGCCCGCCTAGCGGGGGGGCTTAATGAGCAGTTCTTC. It is translated as CASSARLAGGLNEQFF.

The sample holds a few counts of this clone. The V gene is TRBV10-2, the J gene TRBJ1-2; D unclear. This CDR3 has 13 residues. Deletions cut 4 bases from V and 0 bases from J, with 6 bases between. The germline gives CDR1 WSHSY, CDR2 SAAADI. The CDR3 DNA sequence: TGCGCCAGCAGTGCCCCTACTAACTATGGCTACACCTTC. It is translated as CASSAPTNYGYTF.

CDR3 region: CASSRTGTFTGELFF. Written as DNA, the CDR3 is TGTGCCAGCAGTCGGACAGGGACTTTCACCGGGGAGCTGTTTTTT. The chain has TRBV2 and TRBJ2-2, with TRBD1 identical over 8 bases. The V and J ends lost 5 bases and 4 bases, in that order; junction bases with no gene match: 6. The CDR3 totals 15 residues. The germline V gene encodes CDR1 SNHLY and CDR2 FYNNEI.

The chain uses TRBV7-2 and TRBJ1-4, with 9 bases identical to TRBD1. The V segment lost 5 bases and the J segment 8 bases; nucleotides outside the gene matches: 9. The CDR3 runs 15 residues. The germline CDR1 and CDR2 sequences are SGHTA and FQGNSA. CDR3 bases: TGTGCCAGCAGCCCTGTCGGGGACAGGGAGGAAAAACTGTTTTTT. Translating gives CASSPVGDREEKLFF.

J is TRBJ1-1 and V is TRBV5-1; no clear D. Germline CDR1 reads SGHRS; CDR2 reads YFSETQ. The CDR3 has 15 amino acids. With 4 bases removed from V and 3 bases from J, the gap between germline ends came to 16 bases. This CDR3 is CASSPGSGSHTEAFF. The CDR3 region has the DNA TGCGCCAGCAGCCCCGGGTCGGGGTCGCACACTGAAGCTTTCTTT.

In this sample, this clone turned up once. The rearrangement joins TRBV2 to TRBJ2-7; 7 nucleotides match TRBD1. V shed 8 bases and J 0 bases; nucleotides not matched to a gene: 7. The CDR3 runs 14 residues. Germline CDR1 is SNHLY and CDR2 is FYNNEI. CDR3 loop: CASLIGGNSYEQYF. The CDR3 DNA reads as TGTGCCAGCCTGATAGGGGGCAACTCCTACGAGCAGTACTTC.